This T cell receptor (beta chain) comes out of a study of blood T cell repertoires in COVID-19. Study details: The samples span acute and convalescent COVID-19 from the United States, Italy and Spain.

CDR1 and CDR2 from the germline V gene are SQVTM and ANQGSEA. With 4 bases removed from V and 10 bases from J, the gap between germline ends came to 11 bases. The CDR3 loop spans 12 amino acids. Data came from immunoSEQ multiplex PCR; TCRdb stores just in-frame clones and leaves some out. The repertoire has about 170,000 clones, 70% to 90% of them found once; the top ten carry nearly 4.5%. Input material: PBMCs or T cells enriched from blood (not recorded which). The rearrangement joins TRBV29-1 to TRBJ1-6, with no clear D. This receptor was obtained from a woman aged 50 to 65 who had recovered from COVID-19. The CDR3 nucleotides are TGCAGCGTTGGCCAGCCAGGATCACCCCTCCACTTT. Translating gives CSVGQPGSPLHF.